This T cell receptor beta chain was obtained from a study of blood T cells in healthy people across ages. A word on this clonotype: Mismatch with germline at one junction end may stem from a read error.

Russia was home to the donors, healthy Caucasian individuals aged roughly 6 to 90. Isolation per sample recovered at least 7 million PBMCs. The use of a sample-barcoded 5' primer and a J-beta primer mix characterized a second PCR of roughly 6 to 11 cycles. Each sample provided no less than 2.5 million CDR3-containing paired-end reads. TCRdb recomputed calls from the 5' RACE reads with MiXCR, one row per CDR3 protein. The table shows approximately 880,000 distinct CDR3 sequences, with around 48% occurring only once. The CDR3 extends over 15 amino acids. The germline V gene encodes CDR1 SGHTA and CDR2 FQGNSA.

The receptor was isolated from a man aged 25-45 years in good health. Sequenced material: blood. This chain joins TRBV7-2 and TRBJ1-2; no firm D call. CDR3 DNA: TGTGCCAGCAGCTTATCAGGCAACCCTAACTACGGCTACACCTTC. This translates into CASSLSGNPNYGYTF.